This passage covers 20 T cell receptor beta chains from one sample sequenced in a study of technical replicates of blood from several donors (dated by TCRdb to about 2017). Library creation used the immunoSEQ multiplex PCR assay. TCRdb took this table from immuneACCESS and kept in-frame rearrangements with V and J called. Such tables lack part of the clones; where checked against another copy, unresolved V genes explain under half of the gap, and the rest is unexplained. This sample comprises 65,000 to 85,000 clones, more than 95% of them detected only once. The top ten clonotypes cover roughly 0.15% of the sample. Sequences were obtained from T cells isolated from PBMCs. The receptors derive from a human donor in good health.

The rearrangement links TRBV4-1 to TRBJ1-2; TRBD1 might be the D (6 bases). V lost 6 bases and J lost 4, with 18 bases in between. Per the germline V gene, CDR1 is MGHRA and CDR2 is YSYEKL. This CDR3 region has 15 residues. The CDR3 reads CASSLTGAPVYGYTF. The CDR3 DNA is TGCGCCAGCAGTCTGACAGGAGCTCCTGTCTATGGCTACACCTTC.

The V and J genes are TRBV18 and TRBJ2-5, with D perhaps TRBD1 (5 bases). V lost 1 base and J 3 bases, leaving 12 bases between the germline ends. The CDR3 covers 15 residues. Germline CDR1 KGHSH, CDR2 LQKENI. CDR3 bases: TGTGCCAGCTCACCACTCCAGGGTCTCGAAGAGACCCAGTACTTC. Protein: CASSPLQGLEETQYF.

CDR3 sequence reads: CASSSDGGYTDTQYF. For the CDR3, the DNA is TGTGCCAGCAGCTCCGACGGGGGGTACACAGATACGCAGTATTTT. The V gene is TRBV7-6, the J gene TRBJ2-3; 7 bases are shared with TRBD2. Trimming took 4 bases from V and 2 from J; bases not matched to a gene: 6. Germline V gives CDR1 SGHVS, CDR2 FNYEAQ. This CDR3 comprises 15 residues. The full variable domain, rest sourced from reference TRBV7-6 and TRBJ2-3, is GAGVSQSPRYKVTKRGQDVALRCDPISGHVSLYWYRQALGQGPEFLTYFNYEAQQDKSGLPNDRFSAERPEGSISTLTIQRTEQRDSAMYRCASSSDGGYTDTQYFGPGTRLTVL.

The V gene is TRBV28, the J gene TRBJ2-3; tentatively, D is TRBD2 (6 bases). With 5 bases removed from V and 1 base from J, the gap between germline ends came to 10 bases. Germline CDR1 and CDR2: MDHEN and SYDVKM. This CDR3 contains 14 residues. The CDR3 is CASSGSGRTDTQYF. CDR3 bases: TGTGCCAGCAGTGGGAGCGGGCGCACAGATACGCAGTATTTT.

The chain is built from TRBV5-1 and TRBJ2-7; 9 bases align to TRBD1. Per the germline V gene, CDR1 is SGHRS and CDR2 is YFSETQ. Losses at the gene ends were 2 bases for V and 0 bases for J; bases not matched to a gene: 9. The CDR3 is 17 residues long. CDR3 loop: CASSFLTGQGSSYEQYF. CDR3 nucleotides: TGCGCCAGCAGCTTTTTGACAGGACAGGGGAGCTCCTACGAGCAGTACTTC.

The chain recombines TRBV7-2 with TRBJ2-1; 8 nucleotides match TRBD2. Germline V gene lookup returns CDR1 SGHTA and CDR2 FQGNSA. Trimming removed 8 bases from V and 7 bases from J; junction bases left unmatched: 22. The CDR3 is 18 amino acids. DNA for the CDR3: TGTGCCAGCGCCCCCGGGGGCGGGAGGAGGAAAACTCCTAATGAGCAGTTCTTC. The encoded protein is CASAPGGGRRKTPNEQFF.

The chain joins TRBV10-3 to TRBJ1-1; D remains ambiguous. With 7 bases removed from V and 5 bases from J, the gap between germline ends came to 14 bases. Germline lookup yields CDR1 ENHRY and CDR2 SYGVKD. CDR3 length equals 13 residues. CDR3 protein: CAITAGLSTEAFF. The CDR3 nucleotides are TGTGCCATCACGGCAGGTTTATCTACTGAAGCTTTCTTT.

The table lists this clone with a few counts. The rearrangement joins TRBV6-5 to TRBJ2-7; TRBD1 agrees at 7 bases. This CDR3 is built from 15 residues. Germline assignment: CDR1 MNHEY and CDR2 SVGAGI. V shed 6 bases, J shed 1 base, and the junction held 9 bases outside the gene matches. CDR3 in DNA: TGTGCCAGCAGAGCCCCGGGACAGCAGTCCTACGAGCAGTACTTC. The encoded protein is CASRAPGQQSYEQYF.

This chain connects TRBV5-4 to TRBJ2-3; 7 nucleotides align to TRBD1. Germline V CDR1 and CDR2: SGHNT, YYREEE (reference sequence). The CDR3 extends over 15 amino acids. V was pared by 7 bases and J by 1 base, with 9 bases of the junction left unmatched. The CDR3 region is CASRINRGGTDTQYF. CDR3 in DNA: TGTGCCAGCCGCATAAACAGGGGAGGCACAGATACGCAGTATTTT.

CDR3 region: CASTGQGRTGELFF. The CDR3 nucleotides read TGTGCCAGCACGGGACAGGGGCGCACCGGGGAGCTGTTTTTT. The rearrangement joins TRBV25-1 to TRBJ2-2; 10 nucleotides line up with TRBD1. The CDR3 runs to 14 residues. The junction had 3 bases not matched to a gene; V was cut back by 7 bases and J by 4 bases. Germline lookup yields CDR1 MGHDK and CDR2 SYGVNS.

The chain uses TRBV5-1 and TRBJ2-7, with 10 bases aligning to TRBD1. V was pared by 3 bases and J by 5 bases, with 11 bases of the junction left unmatched. CDR1 is SGHRS, CDR2 YFSETQ, per germline. The CDR3 spans 16 residues. CDR3 sequence: CASSWDPGQGINEQYF. The CDR3 coding sequence is TGCGCCAGCAGCTGGGACCCGGGACAGGGGATAAACGAGCAGTACTTC.

This chain joins TRBV28 and TRBJ1-1; tentative D call: TRBD1 (5 bases). The V and J ends lost 3 bases and 2 bases respectively, with 19 bases between them. Germline assignment: CDR1 MDHEN and CDR2 SYDVKM. This CDR3 region has 17 residues. The CDR3 DNA reads TGTGCCAGCAGTTTGCCTGCGGGGGGGGGAGGAAACACTGAAGCTTTCTTT. Protein product: CASSLPAGGGGNTEAFF.

The chain employs TRBV5-1 and TRBJ2-2, with a weak D call TRBD2 (5 bases). The CDR3 contains 16 residues. V lost 0 bases to trimming and J lost 7 bases, with 16 bases between them. Germline V gene lookup returns CDR1 SGHRS and CDR2 YFSETQ. DNA of the CDR3: TGCGCCAGCAGCTTGGCCATCTCGCAGGCGGGCGGGGAGCTGTTTTTT. Amino acid sequence: CASSLAISQAGGELFF.

V gene TRBV5-6 combines with J gene TRBJ1-2, with D maybe TRBD1 (6 bases). CDR1 and CDR2 from the germline V gene are SGHDT and YYEEEE. The CDR3 is 15 residues long. V was cut by 1 base and J by 6 bases, with 16 bases left in between. CDR3 sequence reads: CASSLPHRQDDGYTF. CDR3 DNA sequence: TGTGCCAGCAGCTTGCCCCATCGACAGGACGATGGCTACACCTTC.

The chain uses TRBV28 and TRBJ1-4; no definite D call. Germline CDR1 MDHEN, CDR2 SYDVKM. The V gene lost 3 bases and the J gene lost 5 bases, with 13 bases spanning the gap. The CDR3 runs to 15 residues. The CDR3 nucleotides read TGTGCCAGCAGTTTTGTGTTGGCCATAAATGAAAAACTGTTTTTT. It specifies CASSFVLAINEKLFF.

The chain combines TRBV5-8 with TRBJ1-5; weak D call: TRBD1 (6 bases). Trimming left V 4 bases short and J 3 bases short, with 14 bases between. Germline CDR1 is SGHTS and CDR2 is YDEGEE. The CDR3 contains 15 residues. DNA of the CDR3: TGTGCCAGCAGCCGGGACAACGCCTACAATCAGCCCCAGCATTTT. Translation gives CASSRDNAYNQPQHF.

This chain connects TRBV5-1 to TRBJ2-3; 10 positions match TRBD1. The CDR3 has 13 amino acids. Germline-derived CDR1 and CDR2 are SGHRS and YFSETQ. V dropped 9 bases and J dropped 5; count of bases not matched to a gene: 6. In DNA, the CDR3 is TGCGCCACCCGACAGGGGGCGATAGATACGCAGTATTTT. Translation: CATRQGAIDTQYF.

The table lists this clone with a count of one. V is TRBV4-1 and J is TRBJ2-7, with 9 bases identical to TRBD1. V trimming: 4 bases; J trimming: 4 bases; junction bases outside the gene matches: 8. Germline CDR1 reads MGHRA; CDR2 reads YSYEKL. The CDR3 totals 15 residues. The CDR3 is CASSRDRAGIYEQYF. DNA for the CDR3: TGCGCCAGCAGCCGGGACAGGGCGGGGATTTACGAGCAGTACTTC.

The chain employs TRBV2 and TRBJ1-5; possibly TRBD1 for D (6 bases). The germline V and J ends were trimmed by 6 bases and 7 bases, with 16 bases remaining between them. The CDR3 contains 14 residues. CDR1 is SNHLY, CDR2 FYNNEI, per germline. Written as DNA, the CDR3 is TGTGCCAGCAGCCTACAGGGAAGGGACCAGCCCCAGCATTTT. Translating it yields CASSLQGRDQPQHF.

This sequence joins TRBV7-9 and TRBJ2-5, with D uncertain. The V gene lost 5 bases and the J gene lost 2 bases, with 9 bases spanning the gap. This CDR3 is built from 13 residues. Germline V gene lookup returns CDR1 SEHNR and CDR2 FQNEAQ (reference sequence). The chain's CDR3 is CASSPGLQETQYF. CDR3 DNA: TGTGCCAGCAGCCCAGGCCTACAAGAGACCCAGTACTTC.